The rows below give T cell receptor beta chains drawn from one sample of a study of shared clonotypes between healthy human individuals. The method was immunoSEQ multiplex PCR; TCRdb's version includes in-frame clones alone and lacks a portion of them. The data contain about 550,000 clones, over 95% of them singletons. Specimen: naive CD8+ T cells sorted from blood. The receptors here all came from a woman younger than 45 in good health. CDR3s include the opening cysteine and the closing phenylalanine or tryptophan. Fields, in order: D gene, J gene, clone size, V gene, CDR3 protein, CDR3 DNA. A D gene is named only where the DNA matches it firmly. Rows give clone size only sometimes, using once, few, many, or a class for an expanded clone.

d_call: TRBD1; j_call: TRBJ2-4; clone_size: -; v_call: TRBV6-1; cdr3_aa: CASSEWDRASKNIQYF; cdr3_nt: TGTGCCAGCAGTGAATGGGACAGGGCTTCCAAAAACATTCAGTACTTC
d_call: -; j_call: TRBJ2-1; clone_size: -; v_call: TRBV5-6; cdr3_aa: CASSHDILPGSSYNEQFF; cdr3_nt: TGTGCCAGCAGCCATGATATACTACCCGGGAGCTCCTACAATGAGCAGTTCTTC
d_call: TRBD2; j_call: TRBJ2-1; clone_size: -; v_call: TRBV30; cdr3_aa: CAWNEAGEEQFF; cdr3_nt: TGTGCCTGGAACGAAGCGGGAGAAGAGCAGTTCTTC
d_call: TRBD2; j_call: TRBJ2-2; clone_size: -; v_call: TRBV18; cdr3_aa: CASSPPASGRAVGYTGELFF; cdr3_nt: TGTGCCAGCTCACCACCCGCTAGCGGGAGGGCCGTAGGATACACCGGGGAGCTGTTTTTT
d_call: -; j_call: TRBJ2-7; clone_size: once; v_call: TRBV7-9; cdr3_aa: CASSLQGPEPYEQYF; cdr3_nt: TGTGCCAGCAGTCTTCAAGGGCCTGAGCCCTACGAGCAGTACTTC
d_call: -; j_call: TRBJ1-5; clone_size: -; v_call: TRBV19; cdr3_aa: CASSIGGDQPQHF; cdr3_nt: TGTGCCAGTAGTATAGGGGGCGATCAGCCCCAGCATTTT
d_call: TRBD1; j_call: TRBJ1-1; clone_size: -; v_call: TRBV10-2; cdr3_aa: CASRTGVVEAFF; cdr3_nt: TGCGCCAGCAGGACAGGGGTGGTTGAAGCTTTCTTT
d_call: TRBD2; j_call: TRBJ2-3; clone_size: -; v_call: TRBV4-1; cdr3_aa: CASSLLTGLIGGDTQYF; cdr3_nt: TGCGCCAGCAGCCTTCTAACGGGACTAATAGGTGGAGATACGCAGTATTTT
d_call: TRBD1; j_call: TRBJ1-1; clone_size: -; v_call: TRBV28; cdr3_aa: CASSRGEAFF; cdr3_nt: TGTGCCAGCAGCAGGGGGGAGGCTTTCTTT
d_call: -; j_call: TRBJ2-7; clone_size: -; v_call: TRBV7-9; cdr3_aa: CASSPPLREEQYF; cdr3_nt: TGTGCCAGCAGCCCACCTCTGCGGGAAGAGCAGTACTTC
d_call: -; j_call: TRBJ1-1; clone_size: -; v_call: TRBV27; cdr3_aa: CASSLTGSNTEAFF; cdr3_nt: TGTGCCAGCAGTTTAACGGGGTCCAACACTGAAGCTTTCTTT
d_call: -; j_call: TRBJ2-7; clone_size: -; v_call: TRBV28; cdr3_aa: CASGGSFYEQYF; cdr3_nt: TGTGCCTCAGGAGGGTCCTTCTACGAGCAGTACTTC
d_call: TRBD2; j_call: TRBJ2-1; clone_size: -; v_call: TRBV5-6; cdr3_aa: CASSLSRGRYNEQFF; cdr3_nt: TGTGCCAGCAGCTTGTCTCGCGGGAGATACAATGAGCAGTTCTTC
d_call: -; j_call: TRBJ1-5; clone_size: -; v_call: TRBV6-1; cdr3_aa: CASSERQGTQPQHF; cdr3_nt: TGTGCCAGCAGTGAACGGCAGGGGACGCAGCCCCAGCATTTT
d_call: TRBD2; j_call: TRBJ2-3; clone_size: -; v_call: TRBV4-1; cdr3_aa: CASSQKIVAGGLSSGTDTQYF; cdr3_nt: TGCGCCAGCAGCCAAAAAATAGTAGCGGGGGGACTATCTTCGGGCACAGATACGCAGTATTTT
d_call: -; j_call: TRBJ1-1; clone_size: -; v_call: TRBV28; cdr3_aa: CASSLTGNTEAFF; cdr3_nt: TGTGCCAGCAGTCTTACAGGGAATACTGAAGCTTTCTTT
d_call: -; j_call: TRBJ1-2; clone_size: -; v_call: TRBV27; cdr3_aa: CASSDMGITNYGYTF; cdr3_nt: TGTGCCAGCAGCGATATGGGCATAACTAACTATGGCTACACCTTC
d_call: TRBD1; j_call: TRBJ2-7; clone_size: once; v_call: TRBV27; cdr3_aa: CASSPTGGSYEQYF; cdr3_nt: TGTGCCAGCAGTCCGACAGGGGGCTCCTACGAGCAGTACTTC
d_call: -; j_call: TRBJ2-7; clone_size: -; v_call: TRBV21-1; cdr3_aa: CASSPGPLGPYEQYF; cdr3_nt: TGTGCCAGCAGTCCGGGACCACTAGGGCCCTACGAGCAGTACTTC
d_call: -; j_call: TRBJ2-7; clone_size: few; v_call: TRBV9; cdr3_aa: CASSAGHNEQYF; cdr3_nt: TGTGCCAGCAGCGCCGGACATAACGAGCAGTACTTC
d_call: -; j_call: TRBJ1-1; clone_size: -; v_call: TRBV11-2; cdr3_aa: CASSGGAGEAFF; cdr3_nt: TGTGCCAGCAGCGGTGGAGCGGGCGAAGCTTTCTTT
d_call: -; j_call: TRBJ1-5; clone_size: -; v_call: TRBV7-6; cdr3_aa: CASSLYRADQPQHF; cdr3_nt: TGTGCCAGCAGCTTATACAGGGCGGATCAGCCCCAGCATTTT
d_call: -; j_call: TRBJ2-7; clone_size: -; v_call: TRBV10-1; cdr3_aa: CASSSARSYYEQYF; cdr3_nt: TGCGCCAGCAGCTCAGCTAGGAGCTACTACGAGCAGTACTTC
d_call: -; j_call: TRBJ2-1; clone_size: -; v_call: TRBV25-1; cdr3_aa: CASSEFHGDSTYFNEQFF; cdr3_nt: TGTGCCAGCAGTGAGTTCCACGGGGACTCCACCTACTTCAATGAGCAGTTCTTC
d_call: TRBD2; j_call: TRBJ2-7; clone_size: -; v_call: TRBV28; cdr3_aa: CASSLWVTSGSYFSSEQYF; cdr3_nt: TGTGCCAGCAGTTTATGGGTGACTAGCGGGAGTTATTTTTCGTCCGAGCAGTACTTC
d_call: -; j_call: TRBJ2-7; clone_size: once; v_call: TRBV7-2; cdr3_aa: CASSTSSIWYEQYF; cdr3_nt: TGTGCCAGCAGCACCTCTAGCATTTGGTACGAGCAGTACTTC
d_call: TRBD2; j_call: TRBJ2-2; clone_size: -; v_call: TRBV28; cdr3_aa: CASSLAGGSGELFF; cdr3_nt: TGTGCCAGCAGTTTAGCGGGAGGCTCCGGGGAGCTGTTTTTT
d_call: TRBD1; j_call: TRBJ2-7; clone_size: -; v_call: TRBV5-6; cdr3_aa: CASSPSGTGTYEQYF; cdr3_nt: TGTGCCAGCAGCCCCTCCGGGACAGGGACCTACGAGCAGTACTTC
d_call: -; j_call: TRBJ2-1; clone_size: -; v_call: TRBV27; cdr3_aa: CASSLTSSQLGEQFF; cdr3_nt: TGTGCCAGCAGTTTAACTAGCTCCCAACTAGGTGAGCAGTTCTTC
d_call: -; j_call: TRBJ2-7; clone_size: -; v_call: TRBV11-2; cdr3_aa: CASSLGRRIHSYEQYF; cdr3_nt: TGTGCCAGCAGCTTAGGGAGACGGATCCACTCCTACGAGCAGTACTTC
d_call: -; j_call: TRBJ1-4; clone_size: -; v_call: TRBV15; cdr3_aa: CATSTTDGTNEKLFF; cdr3_nt: TGTGCCACCAGTACCACGGATGGCACTAATGAAAAACTGTTTTTT
d_call: -; j_call: TRBJ2-3; clone_size: -; v_call: TRBV10-1; cdr3_aa: CASSRSTDTQYF; cdr3_nt: TGCGCCAGCAGTAGGTCCACAGATACGCAGTATTTT
d_call: -; j_call: TRBJ2-1; clone_size: -; v_call: TRBV6-5; cdr3_aa: CASRAGRRNAQFF; cdr3_nt: TGTGCCAGCAGGGCGGGACGGAGAAACGCGCAGTTCTTC